One sample yielded the 17 T cell receptor beta chains listed below, sequenced in a study of Graves' ophthalmopathy and Graves' hyperthyroidism. TCR beta CDR3 regions were amplified from RNA transcripts. HTBI primers primed a first-round RT-PCR, and a second-round multiplex PCR followed. TCRdb fed the multiplex PCR reads into MiXCR, producing one record per CDR3 protein. This table holds 220,000 or so distinct CDR3 sequences, roughly 21% found once. Sequencing used peripheral blood. The receptors come from a woman in her fifties or sixties with Graves' ophthalmopathy.

This clonotype occurred many times. The chain employs TRBV27 and TRBJ2-7, with D possibly matching TRBD1 (5 bases). V was clipped by 5 bases and J by 1 base, with 12 bases between them. This CDR3 has 14 residues. Germline loops: CDR1 MNHEY, CDR2 SMNVEV (reference sequence). DNA for the CDR3: TGTGCCAGCAGTACCCGACAGATTTCCTACGAGCAGTACTTC. This translates into CASSTRQISYEQYF.

V and J are TRBV6-1 and TRBJ2-7; 10 bases align to TRBD2. Germline V gene lookup returns CDR1 MNHNS and CDR2 SASEGT. The J segment lost 6 bases and the V segment lost 2 bases, leaving 7 bases of the junction unmatched. This CDR3 region has 15 residues. CDR3 in amino acids: CASSEITSGNGEQYF. Written as DNA, the CDR3 is TGTGCCAGCAGTGAAATCACTAGCGGGAACGGCGAGCAGTACTTC.

This clonotype was recorded a few times. This clone may be a read error of a much larger clone one base away. J is TRBJ1-6 and V is TRBV28; D gene uncertain. The CDR3 sequence is 12 residues long. V lost 6 bases and J 14 bases, leaving 14 bases between the germline ends. The germline V gene encodes CDR1 MDHEN and CDR2 SYDVKM. Written as DNA, the CDR3 is TGTGCCAGCAGGGACCCCTCTATAGCCCTCCACTTT. Translating gives CASRDPSIALHF.

This clonotype was observed a handful of times. A much bigger clone sits one base away, suggesting this may be a read error. Likely a read error: the CDR3 ends without its conserved phenylalanine or tryptophan. The chain employs TRBV29-1 and TRBJ2-7; 10 bases match TRBD2. Germline V lookup: CDR1 SQVTM, CDR2 ANQGSEA. V lost 5 bases and J lost 2; bases outside the gene matches: 0. The CDR3 loop spans 12 amino acids. CDR3 DNA sequence: TGCAGCGTTAGCGGGGGGGCCTACGAGCAGTACTTA. Residues: CSVSGGAYEQYL.

This clonotype was observed a few times. The V and J genes are TRBV11-2 and TRBJ2-7, with D perhaps matching TRBD1 (5 bases). The V and J ends lost 0 bases and 6 bases respectively, with 9 bases between them. CDR1 is SGHAT and CDR2 is FQNNGV in the germline V gene. The CDR3 runs to 13 residues. The CDR3 sequence: CASSLDPRAEQYF. The CDR3 nucleotides are TGTGCCAGCAGCTTAGATCCCAGGGCCGAGCAGTACTTC.

Ten or more counts support this clonotype. The rearrangement links TRBV4-2 to TRBJ1-2; 10 bases map to TRBD1. The germline V gene has CDR1 LGHNA and CDR2 YNFKEQ. The CDR3 covers 15 residues. Unmatched junction bases numbered 5, after V lost 4 bases and J lost 3 bases. The DNA of the CDR3 is TGTGCCAGCAGCCGATCGGGACAGGGGTACTATGGCTACACCTTC. Encoded protein: CASSRSGQGYYGYTF.

Only a few counts were recorded for this clonotype. This chain links TRBV19 with TRBJ1-3; D uncertain. V was trimmed by 6 bases and J by 4 bases, leaving 10 bases between them. CDR1 is LNHDA, CDR2 SQIVND, per germline (reference sequence). The CDR3 length is 13 residues. The CDR3 region has the DNA TGTGCCAGTAGCTCGGTTCCCGGAAACACCATATATTTT. It is translated as CASSSVPGNTIYF.

In its sample, this clonotype was seen many times. This sequence joins TRBV6-5 and TRBJ2-2; D is perhaps TRBD2 (6 bases). Germline CDR1 is MNHEY and CDR2 is SVGAGI. V dropped 4 bases and J dropped 8 bases, with 17 bases sitting between them. CDR3 length: 15 amino acids. The CDR3 is CASSFMSGAYGELFF. The CDR3 coding sequence is TGTGCCAGCAGTTTTATGTCGGGAGCTTATGGGGAGCTGTTTTTT.

The CDR3 DNA is TGTGCCAGCAGTTCCACGGGACAACTCTCTGGGGCCAACGTCCTGACTTTC. Amino acid sequence: CASSSTGQLSGANVLTF. The chain carries TRBV6-2 or TRBV6-3 and TRBJ2-6; D is perhaps TRBD1 (6 bases). V was pared by 4 bases and J by 0 bases, with 13 bases between. Germline CDR1 and CDR2: MNHEY and SVGEGT. This CDR3 is built from 17 residues.

This rearrangement joins TRBV24-1 to TRBJ2-7, with 11 bases that match TRBD2. This CDR3 spans 19 amino acids. V lost 2 bases and J lost 2; bases outside the gene matches: 13. CDR1 is KGHDR, CDR2 SFDVKD, per germline. CDR3 region: CATSDSSVLAGGPTYEQYF. As DNA, the CDR3 is TGTGCCACCAGTGATTCGTCCGTGCTAGCGGGAGGACCTACCTACGAGCAGTACTTC.

This clonotype was seen repeatedly, ten times or more. This chain connects TRBV27 to TRBJ2-4; unclear D gene. The CDR3 loop spans 14 amino acids. V was shortened by 3 bases and J by 7 bases, with 13 bases between the two germline ends. Germline CDR1 MNHEY, CDR2 SMNVEV (reference sequence). CDR3 amino acids: CASSLLGPGNIQYF. In nucleotides, the CDR3 is TGTGCCAGCAGTTTGTTGGGCCCTGGGAACATTCAGTACTTC.

This clonotype was found many times. The rearrangement uses TRBV9 and TRBJ1-3, with TRBD1 identical over 10 bases. There are 14 residues in the CDR3. Germline CDR1 reads SGDLS; CDR2 reads YYNGEE. The V gene end was trimmed by 7 bases and the J gene end by 1 base; junction bases not matched to a gene: 2. This chain's CDR3 is CASGTGASGNTIYF. CDR3 nucleotide sequence: TGTGCCAGCGGGACAGGGGCGTCTGGAAACACCATATATTTT.

J is TRBJ2-5 and V is TRBV6-2 or TRBV6-3; TRBD2 agrees at 10 bases. Germline lookup yields CDR1 MNHEY and CDR2 SVGEGT. Germline trimming cut 4 bases from V and 4 bases from J; bases unmatched to any gene: 9. The CDR3 spans 16 residues. The chain's CDR3 is CASSSILAGRLETQYF. The CDR3 DNA reads as TGTGCCAGCAGTTCGATACTAGCGGGAAGATTAGAGACCCAGTACTTC.

Turning to this clonotype: A single base separates this from a much larger clone, so it may be a read error. The CDR3 carries no conserved terminal phenylalanine or tryptophan, so it likely arises from a read error. This chain links TRBV5-3 with TRBJ1-5; D remains unclear. TRBV5-3 is annotated as an ORF whose role is uncertain. Trimming removed 6 bases from V and 5 bases from J, with 18 bases in between. CDR3 length: 15 amino acids. The CDR3 bases are TGTGCCAGAACCTCGGCAGGTCGATCGGATCAGCCCCAGCATATT. Encoded protein: CARTSAGRSDQPQHI.

V and J are TRBV20-1 and TRBJ2-5; 11 nucleotides align to TRBD2. The CDR3 extends over 14 amino acids. Per the germline V gene, CDR1 is DFQATT and CDR2 is SNEGSKA (reference sequence). With 1 base clipped from V and 2 bases from J, the junction kept 0 bases outside the gene matches. CDR3 in amino acids: CSARGTSGQETQYF. The DNA for the CDR3 is TGCAGTGCTAGAGGGACTAGCGGGCAAGAGACCCAGTACTTC.

V and J are TRBV12-3 or TRBV12-4 and TRBJ1-6; TRBD1 matches at 7 bases. This CDR3 has 16 amino acids. The junction had 12 bases not matched to a gene; V was cut back by 6 bases and J by 7 bases. The CDR3 coding sequence is TGTGCCAGCAGCCTCCGGCAGGGGGGTAGGAATTCACCCCTCCACTTT. The encoded protein is CASSLRQGGRNSPLHF.

There are many counts of this clonotype. The V and J genes are TRBV27 and TRBJ2-2, with D perhaps TRBD1 (5 bases). V gave up 4 bases and J gave up 7 bases, with 7 bases separating them. The CDR3 totals 12 residues. Germline V CDR1 and CDR2: MNHEY, SMNVEV (reference sequence). CDR3 sequence: CASSWQGGELFF. DNA of the CDR3: TGTGCCAGCAGTTGGCAGGGCGGGGAGCTGTTTTTT.